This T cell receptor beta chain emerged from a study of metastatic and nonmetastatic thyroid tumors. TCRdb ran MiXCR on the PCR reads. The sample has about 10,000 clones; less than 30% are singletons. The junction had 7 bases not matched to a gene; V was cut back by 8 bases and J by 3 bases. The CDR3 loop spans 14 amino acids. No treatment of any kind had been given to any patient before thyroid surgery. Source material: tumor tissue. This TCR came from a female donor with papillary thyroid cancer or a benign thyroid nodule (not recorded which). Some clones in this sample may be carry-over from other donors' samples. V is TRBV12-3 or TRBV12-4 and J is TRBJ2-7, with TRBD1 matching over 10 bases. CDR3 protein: CASSRTGGFYEQYF. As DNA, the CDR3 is TGTGCCAGCTCGAGGACAGGGGGTTTCTACGAGCAGTACTTC.